This T cell receptor (beta chain) was profiled in a study of molecular identifiers for immune sequencing clone quantification. Regarding the study as a whole: In naive cells, under 1% of molecules belonged to clones above 20 RNA copies, against over 97% in effector cells. Spiked Jurkat TCR RNA equivalent to one cell reportedly surfaced among some 990,000 naive cells.

Naive CD8 libraries were made from 20,000 to 1,000,000 sorted cells, and they used 10%, 30% or 50% RNA. Naive CD8 T cells, phenotype CD8+CD4-CCR7+CD45RA+, were sorted. Comment on this clonotype: Its antigen is undetermined. A much larger clone lies a single base off, so this may be a read error.

One entry per CDR3 protein results from TCRdb running MiXCR on the PCR reads. The sample consists of more than 450,000 distinct CDR3 sequences, around 25% of them appearing once. V was cut by 7 bases and J by 2 bases, with 10 bases left in between. Germline V gives CDR1 SNHLY, CDR2 FYNNEI. CDR3 length equals 13 residues. The chain links TRBV2 to TRBJ2-3; the D is unclear. Source material: naive CD8+ T cells from blood, with Jurkat cell RNA spiked in. Noted subset: FACS-sorted CD8+CD4-CCR7+CD45RA+ naive T cells. This receptor was obtained from a human donor in good health. Some libraries in this study had Jurkat cell RNA spiked in. DNA of the CDR3: TGTGCCAGCAACGAACTCCACACAGATACGCAGTATTTT. Its translation is CASNELHTDTQYF. Using reference TRBV2 and TRBJ2-3 for the parts outside the CDR3, the full variable domain is EPEVTQTPSHQVTQMGQEVILRCVPISNHLYFYWYRQILGQKVEFLVSFYNNEISEKSEIFDDQFSVERPDGSNFTLKIRSTKLEDSAMYFCASNELHTDTQYFGPGTRLTVL.